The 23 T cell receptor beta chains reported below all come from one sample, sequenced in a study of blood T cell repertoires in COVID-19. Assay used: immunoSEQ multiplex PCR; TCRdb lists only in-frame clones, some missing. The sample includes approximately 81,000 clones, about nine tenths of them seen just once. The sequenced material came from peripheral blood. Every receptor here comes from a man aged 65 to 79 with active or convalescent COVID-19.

The CDR3 loop reads CASSLGGYQSSYEQYF. The DNA for the CDR3 is TGTGCCAGCAGCTTAGGAGGGTACCAAAGCTCCTACGAGCAGTACTTC. The chain combines TRBV11-2 with TRBJ2-7, with D maybe TRBD2 (5 bases). Trimming removed 1 base from V and 0 bases from J, with 13 bases in between. Germline V gene lookup returns CDR1 SGHAT and CDR2 FQNNGV. The CDR3 totals 16 residues.

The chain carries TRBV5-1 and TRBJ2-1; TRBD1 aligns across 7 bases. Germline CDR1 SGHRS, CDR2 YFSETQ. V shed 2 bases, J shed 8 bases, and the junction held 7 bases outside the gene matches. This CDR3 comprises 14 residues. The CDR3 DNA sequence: TGCGCCAGCAGCTTAGGGGGCGCGGTAGATGAGCAGTTCTTC. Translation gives CASSLGGAVDEQFF. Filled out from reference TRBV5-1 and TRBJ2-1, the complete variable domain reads KAGVTQTPRYLIKTRGQQVTLSCSPISGHRSVSWYQQTPGQGLQFLFEYFSETQRNKGNFPGRFSGRQFSNSRSEMNVSTLELGDSALYLCASSLGGAVDEQFFGPGTRLTVL.

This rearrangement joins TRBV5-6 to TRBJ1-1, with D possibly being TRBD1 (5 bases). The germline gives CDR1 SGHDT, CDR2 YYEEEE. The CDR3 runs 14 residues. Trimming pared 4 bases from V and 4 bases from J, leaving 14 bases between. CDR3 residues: CASSPNPTGTEAFF. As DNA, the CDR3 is TGTGCCAGCAGCCCCAACCCAACAGGCACTGAAGCTTTCTTT.

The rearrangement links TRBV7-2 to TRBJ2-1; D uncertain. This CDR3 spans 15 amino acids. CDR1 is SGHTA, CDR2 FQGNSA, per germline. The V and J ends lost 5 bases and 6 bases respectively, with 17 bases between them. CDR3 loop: CASSRRSKFPNEQFF. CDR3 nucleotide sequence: TGTGCCAGCAGCCGCCGGAGCAAATTTCCCAATGAGCAGTTCTTC.

CDR3 nucleotides: TGTGCCAGCAGTTCACAGGGATCGAGGGAGACCCAGTACTTC. Encoded protein: CASSSQGSRETQYF. The chain couples TRBV6-5 to TRBJ2-5; perhaps TRBD1 as D (6 bases). Germline V gene lookup returns CDR1 MNHEY and CDR2 SVGAGI. V was pared by 4 bases and J by 5 bases, with 14 bases between. The CDR3 is made up of 14 amino acids.

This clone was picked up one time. Here the CDR3 DNA reads TGTGCCAGCAGTGCGGACAGGGGGCGAAACAACTATGGCTACACCTTC. This codes for CASSADRGRNNYGYTF. The V gene is TRBV2, the J gene TRBJ1-2; 11 bases match TRBD1. The CDR3 extends over 16 amino acids. V lost 4 bases and J lost 2; bases outside the gene matches: 6. CDR1 is SNHLY, CDR2 FYNNEI, per germline.

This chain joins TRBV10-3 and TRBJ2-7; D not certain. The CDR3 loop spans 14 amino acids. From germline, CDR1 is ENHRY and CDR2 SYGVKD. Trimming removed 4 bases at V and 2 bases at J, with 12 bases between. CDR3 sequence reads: CAISVSRAAYEQYF. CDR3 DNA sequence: TGTGCCATCAGTGTGAGTCGCGCGGCCTACGAGCAGTACTTC.

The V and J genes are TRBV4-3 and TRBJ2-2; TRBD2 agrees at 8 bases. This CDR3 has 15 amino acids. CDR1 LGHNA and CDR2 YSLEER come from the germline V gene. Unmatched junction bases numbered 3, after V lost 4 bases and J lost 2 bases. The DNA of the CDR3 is TGCGCCAGCAGCCGCGGGGGGACTAACACCGGGGAGCTGTTTTTT. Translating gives CASSRGGTNTGELFF.

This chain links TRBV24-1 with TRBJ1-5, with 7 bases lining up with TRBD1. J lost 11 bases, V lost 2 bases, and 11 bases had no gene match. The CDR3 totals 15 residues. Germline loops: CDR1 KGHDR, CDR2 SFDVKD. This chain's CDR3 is CATSDSRHGTVTQHF. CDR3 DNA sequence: TGTGCCACCAGTGATTCGCGACATGGGACAGTGACCCAGCATTTT.

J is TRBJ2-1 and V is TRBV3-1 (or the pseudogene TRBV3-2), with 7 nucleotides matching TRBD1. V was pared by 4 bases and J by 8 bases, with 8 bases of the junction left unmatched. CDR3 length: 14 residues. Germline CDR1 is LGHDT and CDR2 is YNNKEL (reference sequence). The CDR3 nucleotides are TGTGCCAGCAGCCTGCGCTTCGACAGGGATGAGCAGTTCTTC. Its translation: CASSLRFDRDEQFF.

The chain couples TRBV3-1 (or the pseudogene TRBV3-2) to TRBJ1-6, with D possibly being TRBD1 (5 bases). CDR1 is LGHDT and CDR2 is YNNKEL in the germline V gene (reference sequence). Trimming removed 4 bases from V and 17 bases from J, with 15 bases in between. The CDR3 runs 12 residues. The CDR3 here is CASSPSGQAVHF. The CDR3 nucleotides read TGTGCCAGCAGCCCCTCAGGGCAGGCAGTCCACTTT.

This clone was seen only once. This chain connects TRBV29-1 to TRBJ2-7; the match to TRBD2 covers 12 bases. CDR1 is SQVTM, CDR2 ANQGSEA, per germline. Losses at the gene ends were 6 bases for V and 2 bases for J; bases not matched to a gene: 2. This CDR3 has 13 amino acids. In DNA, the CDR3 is TGCAGCGTGCTAGCGGGGGGGACCTACGAGCAGTACTTC. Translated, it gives CSVLAGGTYEQYF.

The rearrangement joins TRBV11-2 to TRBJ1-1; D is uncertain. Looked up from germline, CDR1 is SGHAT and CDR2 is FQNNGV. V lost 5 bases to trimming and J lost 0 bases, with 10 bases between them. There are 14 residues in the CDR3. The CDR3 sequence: CASSGRLMNTEAFF. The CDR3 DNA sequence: TGTGCCAGCAGCGGGAGGCTCATGAACACTGAAGCTTTCTTT.

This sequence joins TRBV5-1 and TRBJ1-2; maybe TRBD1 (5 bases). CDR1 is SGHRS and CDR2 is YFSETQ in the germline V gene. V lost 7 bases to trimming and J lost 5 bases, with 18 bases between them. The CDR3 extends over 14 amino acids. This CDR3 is CASVNTPGVYGYTF. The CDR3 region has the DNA TGCGCCAGCGTCAACACCCCGGGGGTTTATGGCTACACCTTC.

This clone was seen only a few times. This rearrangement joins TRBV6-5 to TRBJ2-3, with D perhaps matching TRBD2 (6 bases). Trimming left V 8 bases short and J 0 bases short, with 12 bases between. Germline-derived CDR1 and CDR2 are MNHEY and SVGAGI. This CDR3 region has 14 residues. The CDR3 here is CASWRGSSTDTQYF. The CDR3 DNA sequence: TGTGCCAGCTGGCGGGGATCTAGCACAGATACGCAGTATTTT.

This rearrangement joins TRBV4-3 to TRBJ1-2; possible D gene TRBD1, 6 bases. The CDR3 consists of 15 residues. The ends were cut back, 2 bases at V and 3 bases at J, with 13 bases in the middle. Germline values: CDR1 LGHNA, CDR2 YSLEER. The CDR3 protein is CASSQQTGMDYGYTF. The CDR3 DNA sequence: TGCGCCAGCAGCCAACAAACAGGGATGGACTATGGCTACACCTTC.

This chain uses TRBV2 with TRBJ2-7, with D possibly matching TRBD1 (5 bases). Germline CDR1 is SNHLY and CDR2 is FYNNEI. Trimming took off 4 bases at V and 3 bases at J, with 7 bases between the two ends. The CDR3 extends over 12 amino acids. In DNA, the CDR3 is TGTGCCAGCAGTGGAGACAGCTACGAGCAGTACTTC. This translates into CASSGDSYEQYF.

Written as DNA, the CDR3 is TGTGCCACCAGTGCGCCGGGGAATCAGCCCCAGCATTTT. Translation: CATSAPGNQPQHF. This sequence joins TRBV24-1 and TRBJ1-5; D gene unclear. From germline, CDR1 is KGHDR and CDR2 SFDVKD. The CDR3 totals 13 residues. V gave up 5 bases and J gave up 4 bases, with 8 bases separating them.

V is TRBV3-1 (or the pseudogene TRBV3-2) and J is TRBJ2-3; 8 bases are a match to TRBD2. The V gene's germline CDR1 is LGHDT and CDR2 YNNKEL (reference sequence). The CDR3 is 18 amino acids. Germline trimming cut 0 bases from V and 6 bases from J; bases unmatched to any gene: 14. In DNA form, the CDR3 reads TGTGCCAGCAGCCAAGATACTAGGCGGGGGGCTAAGAGTGATACGCAGTATTTT. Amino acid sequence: CASSQDTRRGAKSDTQYF.

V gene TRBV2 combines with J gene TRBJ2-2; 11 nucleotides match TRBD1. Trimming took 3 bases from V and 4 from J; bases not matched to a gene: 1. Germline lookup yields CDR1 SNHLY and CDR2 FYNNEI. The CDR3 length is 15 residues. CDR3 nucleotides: TGTGCCAGCAGTGATGGGACAGGGGGCACCGGGGAGCTGTTTTTT. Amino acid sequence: CASSDGTGGTGELFF.

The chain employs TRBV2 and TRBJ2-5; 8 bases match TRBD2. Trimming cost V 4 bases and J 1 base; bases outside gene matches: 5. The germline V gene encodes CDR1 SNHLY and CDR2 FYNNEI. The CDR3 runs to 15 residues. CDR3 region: CASSANGGGQETQYF. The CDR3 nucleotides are TGTGCCAGCAGTGCTAACGGGGGGGGCCAAGAGACCCAGTACTTC.

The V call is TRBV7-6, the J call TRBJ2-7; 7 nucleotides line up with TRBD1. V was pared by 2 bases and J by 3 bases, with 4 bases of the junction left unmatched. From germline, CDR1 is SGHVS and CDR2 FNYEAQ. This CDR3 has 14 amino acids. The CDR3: CASSLQGGLYEQYF. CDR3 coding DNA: TGTGCCAGCAGCTTACAAGGGGGCCTCTACGAGCAGTACTTC. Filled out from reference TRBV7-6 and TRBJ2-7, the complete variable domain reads GAGVSQSPRYKVTKRGQDVALRCDPISGHVSLYWYRQALGQGPEFLTYFNYEAQQDKSGLPNDRFSAERPEGSISTLTIQRTEQRDSAMYRCASSLQGGLYEQYFGPGTRLTVT.

Written as DNA, the CDR3 is TGTGCCAGCAGCGACCTTACAGGGGGTAAAGGCTACACCTTC. Protein sequence: CASSDLTGGKGYTF. This rearrangement joins TRBV9 to TRBJ1-2, with 8 bases aligning to TRBD1. Trimming cost V 3 bases and J 8 bases; bases outside gene matches: 9. The CDR3 is made up of 14 amino acids. In germline, CDR1 is SGDLS, CDR2 YYNGEE.